The 28 T cell receptor beta chains below were found in one sample sequenced in a study of shared clonotypes between healthy human individuals. Naive CD8 cells, CD45RO-negative and positively selected for CCR7, excluded terminally differentiated effector memory CD45RA+ cells. Sequencing was performed with immunoSEQ multiplex PCR; in TCRdb, only in-frame clones are kept and a portion is missing. The profile shows millions of clones, about 92% of them singletons. The sequenced material came from naive CD8+ T cells from PBMCs. The receptors derive from a man between 18 and 29 years old in good health. Some clones in this sample may be carry-over from other donors' samples.

V usage is TRBV27 and J usage is TRBJ2-3; the match to TRBD2 covers 7 bases. V trimming: 6 bases; J trimming: 0 bases; junction bases outside the gene matches: 12. Germline-derived CDR1 and CDR2 are MNHEY and SMNVEV (reference sequence). CDR3 length: 17 amino acids. The CDR3 nucleotides read TGTGCCAGCAGCCCCAGTGGGGGGGACGGGAGCACAGATACGCAGTATTTT. Its protein is CASSPSGGDGSTDTQYF.

CDR3 sequence reads: CAGCSGAQPNYEQYF. DNA for the CDR3: TGTGCCGGGTGCTCTGGGGCTCAACCTAACTACGAGCAGTACTTC. The chain links TRBV2 to TRBJ2-7; the D gene is possibly TRBD1 (5 bases). The CDR3 loop spans 15 amino acids. Germline V gene sequence: CDR1 SNHLY, CDR2 FYNNEI. V lost 11 bases to trimming and J lost 3 bases, with 23 bases between them.

This chain links TRBV27 with TRBJ2-1; D is ambiguous. There are 15 residues in the CDR3. Deletions cut 4 bases from V and 7 bases from J, with 17 bases between. The germline V gene encodes CDR1 MNHEY and CDR2 SMNVEV (reference sequence). Here the CDR3 DNA reads TGTGCCAGCAGTTCAGTCCGCCAAGTTAGGAATGAGCAGTTCTTC. As protein: CASSSVRQVRNEQFF.

The chain employs TRBV4-1 and TRBJ2-3; D may be TRBD1 or TRBD2 (5 bases each). Trimming stripped 0 bases from V and 14 bases from J, with 15 bases between. The CDR3 covers 13 residues. Germline V gene lookup returns CDR1 MGHRA and CDR2 YSYEKL. CDR3 in amino acids: CASSQDGAGSGYF. CDR3 sequence (DNA): TGCGCCAGCAGCCAAGACGGGGCAGGGTCGGGGTATTTT.

The chain combines TRBV28 with TRBJ1-2; TRBD1 aligns across 9 bases. Losses at the gene ends were 3 bases for V and 6 bases for J; bases not matched to a gene: 14. Germline V CDR1 and CDR2: MDHEN, SYDVKM. The CDR3 is 17 amino acids. This chain's CDR3 is CASSFASPTGGRDGYTF. The DNA for the CDR3 is TGTGCCAGCAGTTTCGCCAGCCCCACAGGGGGCAGGGATGGCTACACCTTC.

The V and J genes are TRBV23-1 and TRBJ1-5; 8 bases agree with TRBD1. TRBV23-1 falls under the ORF class, with uncertain function. This CDR3 spans 16 amino acids. V gave up 0 bases and J gave up 10 bases; unmatched junction bases: 11. CDR3 in amino acids: CASSQSNHRGTQPQHF. In DNA, the CDR3 is TGCGCCAGCAGTCAATCGAACCACAGGGGGACCCAACCCCAGCATTTT.

The V gene is TRBV9, the J gene TRBJ2-1; 10 bases agree with TRBD2. Germline V gene lookup returns CDR1 SGDLS and CDR2 YYNGEE. V lost 5 bases, J lost 8 bases, and 4 bases stayed unmatched. The CDR3 contains 13 residues. The CDR3, as DNA: TGTGCCAGCAGTTCTAGCGGGAGCTATGAGCAGTTCTTC. This gives the protein CASSSSGSYEQFF.

This chain uses TRBV4-3 with TRBJ2-2, with 8 bases lining up with TRBD1. J lost 3 bases, V lost 6 bases, and 12 bases had no gene match. Germline CDR1 LGHNA, CDR2 YSLEER. The CDR3 sequence is 17 residues long. CDR3 sequence reads: CASSKPGQGADTGELFF. The CDR3 coding sequence is TGCGCCAGCAGTAAACCAGGACAGGGAGCAGACACCGGGGAGCTGTTTTTT.

DNA of the CDR3: TGTGCCAGCAGAGGACAGGGTGACTACGAGCAGTACTTC. Translation gives CASRGQGDYEQYF. The gene calls are TRBV28 and TRBJ2-7; TRBD1 agrees at 8 bases. Germline loops: CDR1 MDHEN, CDR2 SYDVKM. Trimming took 6 bases from V and 3 from J; bases not matched to a gene: 4. The CDR3 runs to 13 residues.

V and J are TRBV27 and TRBJ1-1, with D possibly matching TRBD1 (5 bases). Trimming pared 6 bases from V and 7 bases from J, leaving 15 bases between. This CDR3 is built from 13 residues. From germline, CDR1 is MNHEY and CDR2 SMNVEV (reference sequence). This CDR3 reads CASSHTAGDEAFF. DNA of the CDR3: TGTGCCAGCAGCCACACCGCGGGGGATGAAGCTTTCTTT.

The V call is TRBV27, the J call TRBJ2-7; TRBD2 might be the D (5 bases). The V end lost 10 bases, the J end lost 0 bases, and 13 bases lay between the germline ends. The CDR3 length is 13 residues. In germline, CDR1 is MNHEY, CDR2 SMNVEV (reference sequence). DNA for the CDR3: TGTGCCACTCCGACGGGGAGCTCCTACGAGCAGTACTTC. This translates into CATPTGSSYEQYF.

This clone was detected once. The J gene is TRBJ1-1, the V gene TRBV6-1; D remains ambiguous. The germline V gene has CDR1 MNHNS and CDR2 SASEGT. This CDR3 contains 14 residues. V was shortened by 1 base and J by 6 bases, with 12 bases between the two germline ends. The DNA for the CDR3 is TGTGCCAGCAGTGAAGGGCGAGGTAGCCCTGAAGCTTTCTTT. Translation: CASSEGRGSPEAFF.

In regard to this clone: This specimen includes other DNA sequences encoding the same CDR3. CDR3 nucleotides: TGTGCCAGCAGTTTATCTTCCTATAGCAATCAGCCCCAGCATTTT. This sequence encodes CASSLSSYSNQPQHF. The V and J genes are TRBV27 and TRBJ1-5, with D unresolved. This CDR3 comprises 15 residues. CDR1 MNHEY and CDR2 SMNVEV come from the germline V gene (reference sequence). Trimming took off 0 bases at V and 0 bases at J, with 6 bases between the two ends.

This clone was recorded a few times. V gene TRBV6-1 combines with J gene TRBJ2-7; 11 bases are shared with TRBD2. CDR3 length: 17 residues. The V segment lost 2 bases and the J segment 1 base; nucleotides outside the gene matches: 7. CDR1 and CDR2 (germline): MNHNS, SASEGT. The CDR3 DNA follows: TGTGCCAGCAGTGAAATAGGGACTAGCGGCTTATCCTACGAGCAGTACTTC. It translates to CASSEIGTSGLSYEQYF.

The chain recombines TRBV30 with TRBJ1-1; D remains unclear. This CDR3 is 16 amino acids long. The germline V gene has CDR1 GTSNPN and CDR2 SVGIG (reference sequence). Trimming left V 2 bases short and J 7 bases short, with 23 bases between. CDR3 loop: CAWSYWIGGNRGEAFF. The CDR3 DNA reads as TGTGCCTGGAGTTATTGGATAGGAGGGAATCGCGGTGAAGCTTTCTTT.

The rearrangement uses TRBV7-9 and TRBJ1-1; the D gene is possibly TRBD1 (5 bases). Germline V gene sequence: CDR1 SEHNR, CDR2 FQNEAQ (reference sequence). The V end lost 4 bases, the J end lost 0 bases, and 12 bases lay between the germline ends. The CDR3 has 15 residues. CDR3 DNA sequence: TGTGCCAGCAGCTCGGGGCAGCTCATGAACACTGAAGCTTTCTTT. It yields the protein CASSSGQLMNTEAFF.

V and J are TRBV7-9 and TRBJ1-2; D uncertain. The CDR3 runs to 13 residues. Germline CDR1 is SEHNR and CDR2 is FQNEAQ (reference sequence). Between the trimmed V and J ends, which lost 5 bases and 5 bases, there was a span of 12 bases. Here the CDR3 DNA reads TGTGCCAGCAGCCCAACCGATGGGTATGGCTACACCTTC. This encodes CASSPTDGYGYTF.

Details on this clone: Within the sample, other DNA sequences also encode this same CDR3. The chain recombines TRBV10-3 with TRBJ2-7, with 9 bases identical to TRBD2. V lost 7 bases to trimming and J lost 6 bases; unmatched junction nucleotides: 16. CDR1 is ENHRY and CDR2 is SYGVKD in the germline V gene. CDR3 size: 16 residues. The CDR3 here is CAINTPGGRAASEQYF. The CDR3 nucleotides are TGTGCCATCAACACACCTGGCGGGAGGGCCGCGTCCGAGCAGTACTTC.

V and J are TRBV15 and TRBJ1-5; D is uncertain. V dropped 0 bases and J dropped 5 bases, with 5 bases sitting between them. Germline lookup yields CDR1 LNHNV and CDR2 YYDKDF (reference sequence). CDR3 length equals 13 residues. CDR3 sequence (DNA): TGTGCCACCAGCAGAGATCTGGATCAGCCCCAGCATTTT. It is translated as CATSRDLDQPQHF.

The chain has TRBV11-2 and TRBJ1-2; D ambiguous. The CDR3 spans 13 residues. Trimming took off 3 bases at V and 3 bases at J, with 8 bases between the two ends. CDR1 and CDR2 (germline): SGHAT, FQNNGV. For the CDR3, the DNA is TGTGCCAGCAGCTTTGGGAGGGACTATGGCTACACCTTC. Translated: CASSFGRDYGYTF.

As DNA, the CDR3 is TGCGCCAGCAGCTTTGTGGGGACAGGCTACGAGCAGTACTTC. Its translation is CASSFVGTGYEQYF. V is TRBV4-3 and J is TRBJ2-7, with 8 positions matching TRBD1. This CDR3 contains 14 residues. V dropped 5 bases and J dropped 3; count of bases not matched to a gene: 6. Germline CDR1 and CDR2: LGHNA and YSLEER.

This clone was detected only once. The V and J genes are TRBV6-6 and TRBJ2-7; D unresolved. Trimming cost V 7 bases and J 3 bases, with 10 bases left between them. From germline, CDR1 is MNHNY and CDR2 SVGAGI (reference sequence). The CDR3 is made up of 12 amino acids. CDR3 nucleotide sequence: TGTGCCAGCATCTCTCTCAGCTACGAGCAGTACTTC. It yields the protein CASISLSYEQYF.

CDR3 nucleotide sequence: TGTGCCAGCAGCTTAGGGGGGACTAGCGGGCTCCCCAGGGAGACCCAGTACTTC. The encoded protein is CASSLGGTSGLPRETQYF. The chain has TRBV7-8 and TRBJ2-5; 12 bases line up with TRBD2. Germline assignment: CDR1 SGHVS and CDR2 FQNEAQ. The junction had 11 bases not matched to a gene; V was cut back by 1 base and J by 5 bases. The CDR3 has 18 residues.

This chain uses TRBV10-3 with TRBJ2-3, with D uncertain. Trimming shortened V by 4 bases and J by 0 bases, and 11 bases separated the two germline ends. CDR3 length: 15 residues. Germline V gene sequence: CDR1 ENHRY, CDR2 SYGVKD. The CDR3 loop is CAISGSRSSTDTQYF. In DNA form, the CDR3 reads TGTGCCATCAGTGGTAGTAGATCAAGCACAGATACGCAGTATTTT.

This clone showed up just once. CDR3 nucleotide sequence: TGCGCCAGCAGCTTGGGTTGGCTAGCGGCTAGCACAGATACGCAGTATTTT. Amino acids: CASSLGWLAASTDTQYF. V usage is TRBV5-1 and J usage is TRBJ2-3; 7 bases fit TRBD2. CDR1 and CDR2 (germline): SGHRS, YFSETQ. This CDR3 has 17 residues. The V gene end was trimmed by 0 bases and the J gene end by 0 bases; junction bases not matched to a gene: 7.

This chain connects TRBV14 to TRBJ2-7; 14 nucleotides align to TRBD2. Germline lookup yields CDR1 SGHDN and CDR2 FVKESK. This CDR3 has 20 residues. Losses at the gene ends were 0 bases for V and 3 bases for J; bases not matched to a gene: 13. This chain's CDR3 is CASSQDRRLAGGPLDYEQYF. The CDR3 bases are TGTGCCAGCAGCCAAGATAGACGACTAGCGGGAGGGCCCCTGGACTACGAGCAGTACTTC.

The chain couples TRBV4-3 to TRBJ2-1; 9 bases are a match to TRBD2. J gave up 8 bases and V 4 bases, and 6 bases lay outside the gene matches. This CDR3 region has 14 residues. The germline CDR1 and CDR2 sequences are LGHNA and YSLEER. CDR3: CASSLGLAMDEQFF. Written as DNA, the CDR3 is TGCGCCAGCAGCCTAGGACTAGCGATGGATGAGCAGTTCTTC.

The chain combines TRBV7-6 with TRBJ2-1; D not resolved. The length of the CDR3 is 15 residues. The germline V gene encodes CDR1 SGHVS and CDR2 FNYEAQ. With 5 bases removed from V and 6 bases from J, the gap between germline ends came to 17 bases. The CDR3 sequence is CASSPTRTAFNEQFF. The CDR3 region has the DNA TGTGCCAGCAGCCCCACCCGGACGGCGTTCAATGAGCAGTTCTTC.